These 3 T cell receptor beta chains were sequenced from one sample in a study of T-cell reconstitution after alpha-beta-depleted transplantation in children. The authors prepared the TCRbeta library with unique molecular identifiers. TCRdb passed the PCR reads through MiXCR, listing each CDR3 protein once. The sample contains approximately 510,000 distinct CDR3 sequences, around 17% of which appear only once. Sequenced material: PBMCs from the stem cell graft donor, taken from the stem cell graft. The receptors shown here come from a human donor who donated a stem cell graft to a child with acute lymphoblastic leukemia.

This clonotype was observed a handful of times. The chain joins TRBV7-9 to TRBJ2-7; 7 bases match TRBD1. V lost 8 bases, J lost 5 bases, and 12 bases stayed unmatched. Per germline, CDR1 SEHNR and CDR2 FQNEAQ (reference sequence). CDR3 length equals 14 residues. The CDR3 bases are TGTGCCAGCGGATATACAGGGGTTCCTAACGAGCAGTACTTC. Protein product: CASGYTGVPNEQYF.

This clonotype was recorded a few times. The CDR3 is CASSFAGIAGGPLNEQFF. Here the CDR3 DNA reads TGCGCCAGCAGCTTCGCCGGTATAGCGGGAGGGCCTTTGAATGAGCAGTTCTTC. V and J are TRBV5-1 and TRBJ2-1, with TRBD2 matching 11 bases. V dropped 2 bases and J dropped 7; count of bases not matched to a gene: 14. The CDR3 runs 18 residues. Germline V CDR1 and CDR2: SGHRS, YFSETQ.

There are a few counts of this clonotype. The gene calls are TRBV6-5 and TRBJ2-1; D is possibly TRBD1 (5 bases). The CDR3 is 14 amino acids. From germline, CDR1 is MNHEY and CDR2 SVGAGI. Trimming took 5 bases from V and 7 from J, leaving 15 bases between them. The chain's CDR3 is CASSHGQGSNEQFF. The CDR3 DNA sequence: TGTGCCAGCAGTCACGGTCAGGGATCGAATGAGCAGTTCTTC.